Listed here are 2 T cell receptor beta chains from one sample, sequenced in a study of human CD4 T cells and Enterobacteriaceae. TCRdb's copy holds only in-frame clones and misses some; the assay was immunoSEQ multiplex PCR. The table has tens of thousands of clones, around four fifths seen once; the top ten hold 1.7%. The memory gate held CD4+ cells that were not CD45RA+CCR7+CD95- naive cells, over 95% pure. Sequenced: memory CD4+ T cells from blood. These receptors came from a human donor in good health.

The chain employs TRBV19 and TRBJ1-1; a weak D match, TRBD1 (6 bases). Between the trimmed V and J ends, which lost 7 bases and 1 base, there was a span of 16 bases. CDR3 length: 15 residues. Germline values: CDR1 LNHDA, CDR2 SQIVND (reference sequence). This chain's CDR3 is CASIRFRGGNTEAFF. The CDR3 nucleotides are TGTGCCAGTATCCGCTTCAGGGGCGGGAACACTGAAGCTTTCTTT.

V usage is TRBV7-2 and J usage is TRBJ2-7; 14 bases line up with TRBD2. Germline V CDR1 and CDR2: SGHTA, FQGNSA. V lost 3 bases, J lost 5 bases, and 6 bases stayed unmatched. The CDR3 is 16 amino acids. The CDR3 region has the DNA TGTGCCAGCAGCTTCCGACTAGCGGGAGGGAAGGACGAGCAGTACTTC. Its translation is CASSFRLAGGKDEQYF.